In this sample, the clone carrying this T cell receptor (beta chain) is medium-sized. The sample comes from a study of immune reconstitution after stem cell transplant in scleroderma. The CDR3 is 15 residues long. Trimming removed 0 bases at V and 4 bases at J, with 11 bases between. In germline, CDR1 is LGHNA, CDR2 YSLEER. TCRdb analysed the RT-PCR reads with MiXCR anew, one entry per CDR3 protein. This sample has a few thousand distinct CDR3 sequences, with 5.7% found just once. The rearrangement joins TRBV4-3 to TRBJ2-3, with a tentative D call TRBD1 (5 bases). This TCR was sampled from a female donor with systemic sclerosis. The biological material was taken before or after autologous hematopoietic stem cell transplantation (not recorded which). CDR3 in amino acids: CASSQEQDNSDTQYF. CDR3 sequence (DNA): TGCGCCAGCAGCCAAGAACAGGACAATTCAGATACGCAGTATTTT.